This entry features one TCR beta chain sequence. CDR1 SGHAT and CDR2 FQNNGV come from the germline V gene. This CDR3 has 13 amino acids. The V end lost 0 bases, the J end lost 11 bases, and 13 bases lay between the germline ends. This sample was included in a study of technical replicates of blood from a handful of donors. Produced via immunoSEQ multiplex PCR; TCRdb's table is partial and in-frame only. The sample has roughly 70,000 clones; 93% are singletons. This TCR was recovered from a human donor in good health. The V and J genes are TRBV11-2 and TRBJ1-1, with a tentative D call TRBD1 (5 bases). Specimen: T cells isolated from PBMCs. DNA for the CDR3: TGTGCCAGCAGCTTAGATCAGGCAGGGCTCGCTTTCTTT. It is translated as CASSLDQAGLAFF.